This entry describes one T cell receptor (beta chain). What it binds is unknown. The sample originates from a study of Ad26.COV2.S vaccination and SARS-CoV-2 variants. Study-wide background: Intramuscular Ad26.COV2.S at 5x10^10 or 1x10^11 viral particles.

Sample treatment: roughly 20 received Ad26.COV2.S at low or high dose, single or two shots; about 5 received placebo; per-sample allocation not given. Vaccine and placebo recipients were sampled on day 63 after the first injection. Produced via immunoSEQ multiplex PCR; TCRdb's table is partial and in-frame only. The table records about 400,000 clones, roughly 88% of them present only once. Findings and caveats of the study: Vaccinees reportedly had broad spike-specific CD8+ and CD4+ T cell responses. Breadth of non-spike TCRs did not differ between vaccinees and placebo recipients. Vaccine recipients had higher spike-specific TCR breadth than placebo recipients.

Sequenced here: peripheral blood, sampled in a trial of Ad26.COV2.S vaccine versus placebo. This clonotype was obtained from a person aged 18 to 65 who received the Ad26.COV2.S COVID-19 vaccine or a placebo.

CDR3 residues: CSVFKGSTDTQYF. In DNA form, the CDR3 reads TGCAGCGTTTTTAAAGGGTCCACAGATACGCAGTATTTT. The genes are TRBV29-1 and TRBJ2-3; D is unclear. The CDR3 has 13 amino acids. CDR1 SQVTM and CDR2 ANQGSEA come from the germline V gene. The ends were cut back, 5 bases at V and 2 bases at J, with 11 bases in the middle.